This TCR beta chain was captured in a study of T-cell memory formation after mild COVID-19. Concerning this clonotype itself: Its specificity is unknown.

5'RACE primed from the constant segment yielded TCR alpha and TCR beta cDNA libraries bearing sample barcodes and UMIs. MiXCR was run by TCRdb on the 5' RACE reads, yielding one entry per CDR3 protein. This repertoire shows some 31,000 distinct CDR3 sequences, around 12% found once; its top ten account for about 16%. Points from the study as a whole: Among contracting clones, CD4+ were mainly CM/EM and CD8+ enriched in EMRA. Contracting clones from day 15 to 85 showed balanced CD4/CD8; later expanders favored CD4+.

Trimming took 1 base from V and 9 from J, leaving 10 bases between them. There are 13 residues in the CDR3. The germline V gene encodes CDR1 GTSNPN and CDR2 SVGIG (reference sequence). This TCR derives from an adult woman who had mild COVID-19 (a few samples of this study predate the infection). Cell type and time point are not known. Sequencing used PBMCs or a T cell subset sorted from them (not recorded which). The rearrangement joins TRBV30 to TRBJ1-6; D is undetermined. The CDR3 nucleotides read TGTGCCTGGAGTGCCTCGGAGACTTCACCCCTCCACTTT. This sequence encodes CAWSASETSPLHF.